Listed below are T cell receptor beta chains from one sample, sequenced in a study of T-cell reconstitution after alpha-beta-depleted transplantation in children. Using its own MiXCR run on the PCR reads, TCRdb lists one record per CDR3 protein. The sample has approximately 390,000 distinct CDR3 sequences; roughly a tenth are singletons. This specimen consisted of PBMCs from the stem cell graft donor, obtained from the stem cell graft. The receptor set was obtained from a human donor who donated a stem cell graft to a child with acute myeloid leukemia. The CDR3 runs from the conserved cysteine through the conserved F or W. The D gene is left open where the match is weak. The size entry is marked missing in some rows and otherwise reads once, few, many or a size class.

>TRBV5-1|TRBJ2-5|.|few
TGCGCCAGCTCTTCGAATGGGGGTCCCCAAGAGACCCAGTACTTC
CASSSNGGPQETQYF
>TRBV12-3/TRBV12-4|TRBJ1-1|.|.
TGTGCCAGCAGACCTGGGCAGGGTGAGTGGAAAGCTTTCTTT
CASRPGQGEWKAFF
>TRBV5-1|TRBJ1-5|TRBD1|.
TGCGCCAGCAGCTTGGGGACAGGGGGGCCCCATCAGCCCCAGCATTTT
CASSLGTGGPHQPQHF
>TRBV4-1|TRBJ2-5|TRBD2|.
TGCGCCAGCAGCCAAGATGGGGCGGGAGGAATACAAGAGACCCAGTACTTC
CASSQDGAGGIQETQYF
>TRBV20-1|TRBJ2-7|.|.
TGCAGTACCAAAGGGCGGGACGGCGAGCAGTACTTC
CSTKGRDGEQYF
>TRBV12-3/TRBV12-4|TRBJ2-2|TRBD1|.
TGTGCCAGCAGCCGTCCCCGACAGGGGGTAAACACCGGGGAGCTGTTTTTT
CASSRPRQGVNTGELFF
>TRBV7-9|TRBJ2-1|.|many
TGTGCCAGCAGTTCCCGTTCCCTCAGCTCCTACAATGAGCAGTTCTTC
CASSSRSLSSYNEQFF
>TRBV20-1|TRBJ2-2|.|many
TGCAGTGCTAGAGTTGATACAGGGACTAACACCGGGGAGCTGTTTTTT
CSARVDTGTNTGELFF
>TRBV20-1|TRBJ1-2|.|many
TGCAGTGCTCGCCAGAACAGGGATAGCCGTTATGGCTACACCTTC
CSARQNRDSRYGYTF
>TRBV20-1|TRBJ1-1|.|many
TGCAGTGCTCCACCGACGGTGAACACTGAAGCTTTCTTT
CSAPPTVNTEAFF
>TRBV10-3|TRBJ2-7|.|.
TGTGCCACTTTGACAGGCAACTACGAGCAGTACTTC
CATLTGNYEQYF
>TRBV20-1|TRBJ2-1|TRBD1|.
TGCAGTGCTGACAGGGGGTCGAATGAGCAGTTCTTC
CSADRGSNEQFF
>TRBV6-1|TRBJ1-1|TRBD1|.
TGTGCCAGCAGTGCCCAGGGGGTCGAAGCTTTCTTT
CASSAQGVEAFF
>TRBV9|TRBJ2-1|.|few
TGTGCCAGCAGCGGAGTGATGTACAATGAGCAGTTCTTC
CASSGVMYNEQFF
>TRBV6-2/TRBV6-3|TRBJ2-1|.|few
TGTGCCAGCAGTTATAGGACACAAGCAGACAATGAGCAGTTCTTC
CASSYRTQADNEQFF
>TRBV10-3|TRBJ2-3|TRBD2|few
TGTGCCATCCGGCGGGAGGCTGATACGCAGTATTTT
CAIRREADTQYF
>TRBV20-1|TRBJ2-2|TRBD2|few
TGCAGTGCAAGGACTAGCGGGAGTAGTAACACCGGGGAGCTGTTTTTT
CSARTSGSSNTGELFF
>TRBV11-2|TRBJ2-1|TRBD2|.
TGTGCCAGCAGCTTACGGCCGGCTAGCGGGATAAATGAGCAGTTCTTC
CASSLRPASGINEQFF
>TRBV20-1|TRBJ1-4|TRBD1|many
TGCAGTGCTAGAGACGACAGGGGAAAACTGTTTTTT
CSARDDRGKLFF
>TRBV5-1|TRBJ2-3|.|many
TGCGCCAGCACACATGGACAGATCGCCGGGTGGGATACGCAGTATTTT
CASTHGQIAGWDTQYF
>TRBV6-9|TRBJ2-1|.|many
TGTGCCAGCAGCCCAAAGACCAATGAGCAGTTCTTC
CASSPKTNEQFF
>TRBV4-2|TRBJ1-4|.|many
TGTGCCAGCAGCCAAGAGGCGGGGGGGCCCCCCGATGAAAAACTGTTTTTT
CASSQEAGGPPDEKLFF
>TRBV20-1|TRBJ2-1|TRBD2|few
TGCAGTGCTGGGAGCGGGAGCGCGTACAATGAGCAGTTCTTC
CSAGSGSAYNEQFF
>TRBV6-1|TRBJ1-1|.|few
TGTGCCAGCACCCTCGGAGCCGGGCCGCAGACCACTGAAGCTTTCTTT
CASTLGAGPQTTEAFF
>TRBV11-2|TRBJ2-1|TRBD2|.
TGTGCCAGCAGCCACCTTAGCGGGAGAGCTCCGTTCTTC
CASSHLSGRAPFF
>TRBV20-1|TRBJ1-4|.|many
TGCAGTGCTTCCCAGGGAACTGGGAAAAAACTGTTTTTT
CSASQGTGKKLFF
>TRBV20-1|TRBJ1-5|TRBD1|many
TGCAGTGCTAGGACAGGGAGTCAGCCCCAGCATTTT
CSARTGSQPQHF
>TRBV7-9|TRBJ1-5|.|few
TGTGCCAGCAGCCAAGGGGACTGGAATCAGCCCCAGCATTTT
CASSQGDWNQPQHF